The clone carrying this T cell receptor (beta chain) was observed a few times. The antigen remains unidentified. Expressed TCRB transcripts were sequenced, since all the RNA that had been isolated was reverse transcribed. Repertoires were generated with immunoSEQ multiplex PCR, while TCRdb's copy carries only in-frame clones and drops some. The sample gives under 300,000 clones, approximately 16% of which show up once; 0.085% is in the top ten. Between the trimmed V and J ends, which lost 0 bases and 0 bases, there was a span of 9 bases. This CDR3 has 15 amino acids. CDR1 is SEHNR and CDR2 is FQNEAQ in the germline V gene (reference sequence). This specimen comes from a study of beta chain features in type 1 diabetes. Study-level results: Type 1 diabetes patients had TCRB CDR3s that were shorter (moderately but significantly so) in all four CD4+ subsets. Equally in patients and controls, PCR might preferentially amplify shorter templates.

This clonotype originated in a man younger than 45 with type 1 diabetes. The sequenced sample was naive CD4+ T cells from blood. This chain links TRBV7-9 with TRBJ2-7; D not resolved. The DNA of the CDR3 is TGTGCCAGCAGCTTAGCAGGGCAGGCCTCCTACGAGCAGTACTTC. Its protein is CASSLAGQASYEQYF.